This T cell receptor (beta chain) stems from a study of T cell repertoires in cytomegalovirus infection. Study-level background: In the study, CMV epitopes included recently identified HLA-C-restricted and well-studied HLA-B-restricted ones.

Study results and caveats: What dominated the ex vivo response were HLA-C-restricted CMV-specific TCR beta clonotypes.

The germline CDR1 and CDR2 sequences are MNHNS and SASEGT. This CDR3 contains 14 residues. Deletions cut 6 bases from V and 5 bases from J, with 13 bases between. Concerning this clonotype: The target antigen is unknown.

One entry per CDR3 protein, called by TCRdb with MiXCR from the reads. The data show some 590,000 distinct CDR3 sequences, just under 40% seen once. The specimen was cultured PBMCs, collected from culture after CMV antigen stimulation. This chain connects TRBV6-1 to TRBJ2-2, with D maybe TRBD1 (5 bases). This clonotype was sampled from a human donor in good health (CMV status not recorded). Some clones in this sample may be carry-over from other donors' samples. The CDR3 here is CASRHWGGTGELFF. CDR3 sequence (DNA): TGTGCCAGCAGGCACTGGGGCGGAACCGGGGAGCTGTTTTTT.